This TCR beta chain derives from a study of blood T cell repertoires in COVID-19. Study-level information: PBMCs, B-cell-depleted T cells, or T cells provided the cDNA or gDNA that made up the material.

Authors' analysis steps: The authors estimated nucleated cell counts from reference gene primer amplification. Clones were read by immunoSEQ multiplex PCR, and TCRdb kept only the in-frame ones, dropping some. D and trimming come from the DNA, and the V and J calls and clone size come from that table. This sample has 150,000 or so clones, with 76% found just once. The trim removed 2 bases at V and 2 bases at J, leaving 3 bases unmatched. This CDR3 has 14 amino acids. The germline gives CDR1 SGHRS, CDR2 YFSETQ. The chain links TRBV5-1 to TRBJ1-1; 7 bases match TRBD1. The sequenced sample consisted of peripheral blood. This receptor was obtained from a woman older than 75 with active or convalescent COVID-19. CDR3 sequence (DNA): TGCGCCAGCAGCTTATGGACAGGTAACACTGAAGCTTTCTTT. Residues: CASSLWTGNTEAFF. The whole variable domain, filled in from reference TRBV5-1 and TRBJ1-1, reads KAGVTQTPRYLIKTRGQQVTLSCSPISGHRSVSWYQQTPGQGLQFLFEYFSETQRNKGNFPGRFSGRQFSNSRSEMNVSTLELGDSALYLCASSLWTGNTEAFFGQGTRLTVV.